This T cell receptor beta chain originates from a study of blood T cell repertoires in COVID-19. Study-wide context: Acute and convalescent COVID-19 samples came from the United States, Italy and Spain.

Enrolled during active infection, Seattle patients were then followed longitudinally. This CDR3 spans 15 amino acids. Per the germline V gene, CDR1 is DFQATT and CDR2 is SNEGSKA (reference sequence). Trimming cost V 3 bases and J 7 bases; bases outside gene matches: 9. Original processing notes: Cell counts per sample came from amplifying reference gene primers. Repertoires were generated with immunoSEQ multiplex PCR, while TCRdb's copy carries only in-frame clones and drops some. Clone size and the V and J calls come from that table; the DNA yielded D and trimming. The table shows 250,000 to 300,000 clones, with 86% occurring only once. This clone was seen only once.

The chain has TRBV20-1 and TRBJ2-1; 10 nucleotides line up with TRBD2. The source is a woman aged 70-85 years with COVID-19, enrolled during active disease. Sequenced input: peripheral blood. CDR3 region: CSASWSGGGLNEQFF. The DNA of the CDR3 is TGCAGTGCTAGTTGGAGCGGGGGGGGCCTTAATGAGCAGTTCTTC.